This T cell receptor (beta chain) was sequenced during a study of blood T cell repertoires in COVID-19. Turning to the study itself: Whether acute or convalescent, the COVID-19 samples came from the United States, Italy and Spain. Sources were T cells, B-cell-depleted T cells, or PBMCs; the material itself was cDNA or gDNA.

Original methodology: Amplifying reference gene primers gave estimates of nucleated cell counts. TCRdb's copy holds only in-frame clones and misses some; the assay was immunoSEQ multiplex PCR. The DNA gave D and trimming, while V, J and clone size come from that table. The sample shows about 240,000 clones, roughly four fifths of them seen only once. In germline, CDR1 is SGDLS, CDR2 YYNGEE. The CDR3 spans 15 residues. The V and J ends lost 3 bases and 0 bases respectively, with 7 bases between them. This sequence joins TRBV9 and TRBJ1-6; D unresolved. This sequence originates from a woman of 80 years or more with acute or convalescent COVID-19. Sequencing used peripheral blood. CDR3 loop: CASSAESSYNSPLHF. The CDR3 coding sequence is TGTGCCAGCAGCGCCGAGAGCTCCTATAATTCACCCCTCCACTTT.